A single sample is the source of the 9 T cell receptor beta chains below, sequenced in a study of cytomegalovirus exposure and HLA in healthy donors. Repertoires were generated with immunoSEQ multiplex PCR, while TCRdb's copy carries only in-frame clones and drops some. Of 50,000 to 65,000 clones in the sample, around 95% were seen once. Sequencing used PBMCs. The receptors shown here come from a woman between 18 and 29 years old in good health and CMV-seropositive.

The J gene is TRBJ1-5, the V gene TRBV27; 7 bases agree with TRBD1. Germline V gene data show CDR1 as MNHEY and CDR2 as SMNVEV (reference sequence). With V trimmed by 5 bases and J by 7 bases, 8 bases remained unmatched. The CDR3 extends over 14 amino acids. The CDR3 protein is CASSTNRGLQPQHF. Here the CDR3 DNA reads TGTGCCAGCAGTACTAACAGGGGTCTACAGCCCCAGCATTTT.

This clone has a single count. J is TRBJ2-6 and V is TRBV25-1; unclear D gene. V was shortened by 1 base and J by 0 bases, with 7 bases between the two germline ends. This CDR3 spans 16 amino acids. Germline V gene data show CDR1 as MGHDK and CDR2 as SYGVNS. As DNA, the CDR3 is TGTGCCAGCAGTGAATCTCGAGCCTCTGGGGCCAACGTCCTGACTTTC. Translated: CASSESRASGANVLTF. Full variable domain (missing parts from reference TRBV25-1 and TRBJ2-6): EADIYQTPRYLVIGTGKKITLECSQTMGHDKMYWYQQDPGMELHLIHYSYGVNSTEKGDLSSESTVSRIRTEHFPLTLESARPSHTSQYLCASSESRASGANVLTFGAGSRLTVL.

The V and J genes are TRBV7-8 and TRBJ1-4, with TRBD1 as a possible D gene (5 bases). The ends were cut back, 5 bases at V and 4 bases at J, with 14 bases in the middle. This CDR3 has 15 amino acids. Germline-derived CDR1 and CDR2 are SGHVS and FQNEAQ. The CDR3 DNA follows: TGTGCCAGCAGCGGGAGAACGGGGGTTAATGAAAAACTGTTTTTT. This encodes CASSGRTGVNEKLFF.

The chain links TRBV28 to TRBJ2-7; D unresolved. V shed 5 bases and J shed 2 bases, with 4 bases lying between them. The CDR3 length is 11 residues. Germline-derived CDR1 and CDR2 are MDHEN and SYDVKM. The CDR3 nucleotides read TGTGCCAGCAGTAGAGCCTACGAGCAGTACTTC. It specifies CASSRAYEQYF.

This chain links TRBV6-1 with TRBJ2-6; 7 bases align to TRBD1. V was clipped by 6 bases and J by 2 bases; unmatched bases: 4. Looked up from germline, CDR1 is MNHNS and CDR2 is SASEGT. The CDR3 extends over 15 amino acids. The CDR3 nucleotides read TGTGCCAGCAGGGACAGGCGGGCTGGGGCCAACGTCCTGACTTTC. Translated, it gives CASRDRRAGANVLTF.

The rearrangement uses TRBV5-1 and TRBJ2-6; no clear D. The V end was cut by 3 bases, the J end by 0 bases, with 10 bases between. The V gene's germline CDR1 is SGHRS and CDR2 YFSETQ. CDR3 size: 16 residues. CDR3 nucleotides: TGCGCCAGCAGCTCGCCAGCGAGCTCTGGGGCCAACGTCCTGACTTTC. Its translation: CASSSPASSGANVLTF.

The chain links TRBV2 to TRBJ1-1; 7 bases match TRBD1. The CDR3 runs to 15 residues. Germline V CDR1 and CDR2: SNHLY, FYNNEI. V trimming: 6 bases; J trimming: 7 bases; junction bases outside the gene matches: 14. This chain's CDR3 is CASSEQGPPRNEAFF. CDR3 in DNA: TGTGCCAGCAGCGAACAGGGGCCCCCTCGAAATGAAGCTTTCTTT.

The chain recombines TRBV11-3 with TRBJ2-6, with D unclear. Per the germline V gene, CDR1 is SGHNT and CDR2 is YENEEA. This CDR3 has 17 residues. Trimming removed 3 bases at V and 4 bases at J, with 16 bases between. This CDR3 is CASSFLLTNGGANVLTF. The DNA of the CDR3 is TGTGCCAGCAGCTTTCTCCTTACTAATGGCGGGGCCAACGTCCTGACTTTC.

V gene TRBV7-2 combines with J gene TRBJ1-1; D is unresolved. Trimming shortened V by 3 bases and J by 0 bases, and 5 bases separated the two germline ends. CDR3 size: 13 residues. Germline V lookup: CDR1 SGHTA, CDR2 FQGNSA. CDR3 bases: TGTGCCAGCAGCTTTGTAATGAACACTGAAGCTTTCTTT. Its translation: CASSFVMNTEAFF.